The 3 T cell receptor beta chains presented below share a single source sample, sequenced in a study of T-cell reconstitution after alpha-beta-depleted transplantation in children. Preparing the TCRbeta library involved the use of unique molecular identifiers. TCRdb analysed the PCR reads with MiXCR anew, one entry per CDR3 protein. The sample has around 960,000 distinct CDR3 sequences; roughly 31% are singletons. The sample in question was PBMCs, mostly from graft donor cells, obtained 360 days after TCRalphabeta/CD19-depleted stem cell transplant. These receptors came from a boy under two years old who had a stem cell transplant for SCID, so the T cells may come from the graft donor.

Here the CDR3 DNA reads TGCAGTGCTCCCTTGACTAGCTTTACCTACAATGAGCAGTTCTTC. It yields the protein CSAPLTSFTYNEQFF. The rearrangement uses TRBV20-1 and TRBJ2-1; TRBD2 matches 7 bases. The CDR3 contains 15 residues. Trimming cost V 5 bases and J 2 bases; bases outside gene matches: 9. The germline gives CDR1 DFQATT, CDR2 SNEGSKA (reference sequence).

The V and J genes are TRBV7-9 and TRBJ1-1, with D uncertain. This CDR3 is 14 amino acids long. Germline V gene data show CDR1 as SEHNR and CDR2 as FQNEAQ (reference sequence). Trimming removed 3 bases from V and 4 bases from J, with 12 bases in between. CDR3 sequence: CASSFPLKATEAFF. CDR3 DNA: TGTGCCAGCAGCTTTCCCTTAAAGGCCACTGAAGCTTTCTTT.

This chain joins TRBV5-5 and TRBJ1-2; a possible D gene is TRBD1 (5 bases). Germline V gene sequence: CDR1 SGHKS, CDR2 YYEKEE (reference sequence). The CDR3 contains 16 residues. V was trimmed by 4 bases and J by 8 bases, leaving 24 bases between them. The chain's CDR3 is CASSSPLRGIEEGYTF. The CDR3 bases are TGTGCCAGCAGCAGTCCGCTAAGGGGAATAGAAGAAGGCTACACCTTC.